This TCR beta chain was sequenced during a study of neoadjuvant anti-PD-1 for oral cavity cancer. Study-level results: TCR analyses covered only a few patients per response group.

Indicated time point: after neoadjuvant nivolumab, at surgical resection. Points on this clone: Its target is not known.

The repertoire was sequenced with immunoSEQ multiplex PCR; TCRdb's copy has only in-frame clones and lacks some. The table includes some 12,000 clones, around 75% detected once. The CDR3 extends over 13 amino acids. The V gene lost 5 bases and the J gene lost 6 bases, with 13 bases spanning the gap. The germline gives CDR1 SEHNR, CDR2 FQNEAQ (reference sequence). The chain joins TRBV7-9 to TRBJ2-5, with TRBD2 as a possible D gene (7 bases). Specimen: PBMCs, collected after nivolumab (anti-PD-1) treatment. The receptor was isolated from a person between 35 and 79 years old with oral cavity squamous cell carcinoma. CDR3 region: CASSPPGGQTQYF. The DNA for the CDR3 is TGTGCCAGCAGCCCCCCGGGGGGCCAGACCCAGTACTTC.